This T cell receptor (beta chain) was identified in a study of blood T cell repertoires in COVID-19. Turning to the study itself: There were acute and convalescent COVID-19 samples, and they came from the United States, Italy and Spain. From T cells, B-cell-depleted T cells, or PBMCs came the material, which was cDNA or gDNA.

The CDR3 extends over 17 amino acids. V shed 0 bases, J shed 6 bases, and the junction held 7 bases outside the gene matches. Looked up from germline, CDR1 is LGHNT and CDR2 is FRNRAP. Study processing details: Nucleated cell number was recorded as an estimate derived from reference gene primer amplification. Assay: immunoSEQ multiplex PCR; the TCRdb copy retains only in-frame clones and omits some. The DNA gave D and trimming, while V, J and clone size come from that table. The table includes fewer than 250,000 clones, 84% detected once. Sequences were obtained from peripheral blood. This sequence was found in a human donor in a cohort sampled during active COVID-19. The genes are TRBV12-5 and TRBJ2-3, with 12 bases identical to TRBD2. CDR3 DNA sequence: TGTGCTAGTGGTTTGGTCTCTAGCGGGGGGGCAGGTGATACGCAGTATTTT. This codes for CASGLVSSGGAGDTQYF.